A single sample is the source of the 28 T cell receptor beta chains below, sequenced in a study of blood T cells in healthy people across ages. For the second PCR, which ran for 7 to 11 cycles, a sample-barcoded 5' primer and a J-beta primer mix were used. TCRdb re-called the 5' RACE reads through MiXCR, storing one row per CDR3 protein. In the table there are fewer than 1,200,000 distinct CDR3 sequences, about 23% of which are singletons. These same data were also listed under a study on T cells of mothers and their children.

The sample taken for sequencing was blood. All receptors come from a girl under 10 years old in good health.

This chain links TRBV5-1 with TRBJ2-1; D gene ambiguous. The length of the CDR3 is 15 residues. Trimming removed 0 bases at V and 5 bases at J, with 12 bases between. Germline CDR1 is SGHRS and CDR2 is YFSETQ. In DNA form, the CDR3 reads TGCGCCAGCAGCTTGGCCCCTGATTCAAACAATGAGCAGTTCTTC. Amino acids: CASSLAPDSNNEQFF.

The sample holds a few counts of this clonotype. This chain uses TRBV6-5 with TRBJ2-7; D unclear. CDR1 and CDR2 from the germline V gene are MNHEY and SVGAGI. The CDR3 sequence is 11 residues long. V was clipped by 6 bases and J by 5 bases, with 8 bases between them. CDR3 protein: CASRLNNEQYF. The CDR3 coding sequence is TGTGCCAGCAGACTAAACAACGAGCAGTACTTC.

The J gene is TRBJ1-4, the V gene TRBV7-9; D might be TRBD1 (5 bases). The germline gives CDR1 SEHNR, CDR2 FQNEAQ (reference sequence). Deletions cut 4 bases from V and 0 bases from J, with 15 bases between. This CDR3 contains 17 residues. CDR3 in DNA: TGTGCCAGCAGCTCCGGGGCCGGATTTGCAACTAATGAAAAACTGTTTTTT. Translated: CASSSGAGFATNEKLFF.

This clonotype was detected only a few times. V is TRBV7-3 and J is TRBJ2-7; D not resolved. The V and J ends lost 2 bases and 3 bases respectively, with 11 bases between them. The length of the CDR3 is 14 residues. Germline-derived CDR1 and CDR2 are SGHTA and FQGTGA. As DNA, the CDR3 is TGTGCCAGCAGCTTAGGGTCGCGAGACTACGAGCAGTACTTC. This gives the protein CASSLGSRDYEQYF.

The chain joins TRBV2 to TRBJ2-7; the D gene is possibly TRBD1 (6 bases). This CDR3 region has 19 residues. The germline gives CDR1 SNHLY, CDR2 FYNNEI. V lost 7 bases, J lost 2 bases, and 30 bases lay in between. As DNA, the CDR3 is TGTGCCAGCACCCCACTTGGTGGATATTGGGGGCAGGACACCTACGAGCAGTACTTC. Protein: CASTPLGGYWGQDTYEQYF.

The chain is built from TRBV12-3 or TRBV12-4 and TRBJ1-2; D unresolved. The V end lost 3 bases, the J end lost 4 bases, and 9 bases lay between the germline ends. CDR3 length: 13 residues. The CDR3 sequence: CASSFEGVYGYTF. CDR3 nucleotides: TGTGCCAGCAGTTTTGAGGGCGTCTATGGCTACACCTTC.

This clonotype showed up just a few times. The chain recombines TRBV10-3 with TRBJ2-3, with no clear D. The CDR3 covers 15 residues. The germline V gene has CDR1 ENHRY and CDR2 SYGVKD. With 4 bases removed from V and 2 bases from J, the gap between germline ends came to 13 bases. CDR3 sequence: CAISVSEDSTDTQYF. The CDR3, as DNA: TGTGCCATCAGTGTTTCCGAGGATTCCACAGATACGCAGTATTTT.

This clonotype was detected only a few times. In nucleotides, the CDR3 is TGTGCCACCGGCCCGGGACAGATACCCAAAAACATTCAGTACTTC. Translating gives CATGPGQIPKNIQYF. The J gene is TRBJ2-4, the V gene TRBV15, with TRBD1 matching over 7 bases. This CDR3 is built from 15 residues. Germline CDR1 and CDR2: LNHNV and YYDKDF (reference sequence). V lost 8 bases, J lost 2 bases, and 9 bases stayed unmatched.

This clonotype was detected only a few times. The junction departs from the called germline gene at one end, perhaps through a read error. CDR3 sequence (DNA): TGTTCCAGCACCTCGGACAGCCCTTACACTGAAGCTTTCTTT. Amino acids: CSSTSDSPYTEAFF. The chain has TRBV7-9 and TRBJ1-1, with TRBD1 as a possible D gene (6 bases). The CDR3 is made up of 14 amino acids. Germline V lookup: CDR1 SEHNR, CDR2 FQNEAQ (reference sequence).

Only a few counts were recorded for this clonotype. The V and J genes are TRBV5-4 and TRBJ1-2; no clear D gene. CDR3 length: 15 residues. Trimming cost V 4 bases and J 2 bases, with 15 bases left between them. Looked up from germline, CDR1 is SGHNT and CDR2 is YYREEE (reference sequence). This CDR3 reads CASSPSALLNYGYTF. The CDR3 nucleotides are TGTGCCAGCAGCCCCAGTGCCCTTCTCAACTATGGCTACACCTTC.

The chain is built from TRBV28 and TRBJ1-4; the D is unclear. CDR3 length equals 14 residues. The germline V and J ends were trimmed by 3 bases and 8 bases, with 13 bases remaining between them. Germline V lookup: CDR1 MDHEN, CDR2 SYDVKM. CDR3 DNA: TGTGCCAGCAGTTTGAAGTGGTTTGGGGAAAAACTGTTTTTT. Its translation: CASSLKWFGEKLFF.

This clonotype came up a few times. The chain has TRBV9 and TRBJ2-7; D not certain. The CDR3 is 13 amino acids. Germline CDR1 reads SGDLS; CDR2 reads YYNGEE. With 4 bases removed from V and 6 bases from J, the gap between germline ends came to 14 bases. For the CDR3, the DNA is TGTGCCAGCAGCCCAAGTTCAACCGGCGAGCAGTACTTC. This gives the protein CASSPSSTGEQYF.

The table lists this clonotype with a few counts. The chain couples TRBV7-9 to TRBJ2-3; 7 bases agree with TRBD2. This CDR3 contains 15 residues. Per the germline V gene, CDR1 is SEHNR and CDR2 is FQNEAQ (reference sequence). The ends lost 5 bases at V and 0 bases at J; junction bases unmatched: 5. The CDR3 DNA sequence: TGTGCCAGCAGCCTACTAGCGACTAGCACAGATACGCAGTATTTT. It specifies CASSLLATSTDTQYF.

As concerns this clonotype: The final CDR3 position lacks the conserved phenylalanine or tryptophan, pointing to a likely read error. V gene TRBV2 combines with J gene TRBJ2-5; D tentatively reads TRBD1 or TRBD2 (5 bases each). Between the trimmed V and J ends, which lost 5 bases and 11 bases, there was a span of 18 bases. Germline loops: CDR1 SNHLY, CDR2 FYNNEI. The CDR3 contains 13 residues. CDR3 sequence reads: CASSSQAGADQYL. The CDR3 bases are TGTGCCAGCAGTTCCCAGGCCGGGGCAGATCAGTACCTC.

This clonotype has just a few counts. The V gene is TRBV15, the J gene TRBJ2-3, with D maybe TRBD1 (5 bases). This CDR3 spans 17 amino acids. Looked up from germline, CDR1 is LNHNV and CDR2 is YYDKDF (reference sequence). V lost 4 bases and J 8 bases, leaving 25 bases between the germline ends. CDR3: CATSKGVLGPSTGTQYF. Here the CDR3 DNA reads TGTGCCACCAGCAAAGGGGTTCTAGGACCCAGCACTGGTACGCAGTATTTT.

This clonotype was found a few times. This rearrangement joins TRBV6-1 to TRBJ2-5; 7 bases agree with TRBD1. The CDR3 consists of 12 residues. The ends lost 4 bases at V and 10 bases at J; junction bases unmatched: 6. Germline V gene sequence: CDR1 MNHNS, CDR2 SASEGT. As DNA, the CDR3 is TGTGCCAGCAGTGGACAGGGTGGGGACCAGTACTTC. Amino acids: CASSGQGGDQYF.

The rearrangement links TRBV14 to TRBJ1-1; tentative D call: TRBD1 (5 bases). Germline V CDR1 and CDR2: SGHDN, FVKESK. V lost 0 bases and J lost 4, with 12 bases in between. This CDR3 is built from 15 residues. In DNA form, the CDR3 reads TGTGCCAGCAGCCAAGATCCTAGGGGCGTCACTGAAGCTTTCTTT. It encodes CASSQDPRGVTEAFF.

The J gene is TRBJ2-7, the V gene TRBV9; 10 nucleotides align to TRBD2. The junction had 4 bases not matched to a gene; V was cut back by 5 bases and J by 2 bases. The CDR3 covers 14 residues. Germline loops: CDR1 SGDLS, CDR2 YYNGEE. The CDR3 DNA is TGTGCCAGCAGTAATGGACTAGCGGCCTACGAGCAGTACTTC. This gives the protein CASSNGLAAYEQYF. Full variable domain (missing parts from reference TRBV9 and TRBJ2-7): DSGVTQTPKHLITATGQRVTLRCSPRSGDLSVYWYQQSLDQGLQFLIQYYNGEERAKGNILERFSAQQFPDLHSELNLSSLELGDSALYFCASSNGLAAYEQYFGPGTRLTVT.

This clonotype was seen a few times. The chain joins TRBV12-3 or TRBV12-4 to TRBJ2-5; D is undetermined. Between the trimmed V and J ends, which lost 6 bases and 7 bases, there was a span of 15 bases. CDR3 size: 13 residues. The CDR3 sequence: CASRNTGFGTQYF. The DNA for the CDR3 is TGTGCCAGCAGGAATACTGGCTTCGGGACCCAGTACTTC.

This clonotype has more than one count but fewer than ten. This chain connects TRBV18 to TRBJ1-1, with D uncertain. The germline V gene has CDR1 KGHSH and CDR2 LQKENI. The CDR3 is made up of 16 amino acids. The germline V and J ends were trimmed by 3 bases and 2 bases, with 16 bases remaining between them. CDR3 loop: CASSPNIPTLNTEAFF. The CDR3 region has the DNA TGTGCCAGCTCACCTAATATTCCGACATTAAACACTGAAGCTTTCTTT. Variable domain in full (rest from reference TRBV18 and TRBJ1-1): NAGVMQNPRHLVRRRGQEARLRCSPMKGHSHVYWYRQLPEEGLKFMVYLQKENIIDESGMPKERFSAEFPKEGPSILRIQQVVRGDSAAYFCASSPNIPTLNTEAFFGQGTRLTVV.

This clonotype showed up just a few times. V usage is TRBV29-1 and J usage is TRBJ2-1; TRBD2 matches 9 bases. In germline, CDR1 is SQVTM, CDR2 ANQGSEA. V lost 8 bases to trimming and J lost 1 base; unmatched junction nucleotides: 9. The CDR3 length is 15 residues. The CDR3 here is CSFEGLAESYNEQFF. The CDR3 DNA reads as TGCAGCTTCGAGGGACTAGCCGAATCCTACAATGAGCAGTTCTTC.

This clonotype turned up a few times. The rearrangement joins TRBV7-2 to TRBJ2-5; D ambiguous. V lost 1 base and J lost 6, with 12 bases in between. CDR1 and CDR2 (germline): SGHTA, FQGNSA. This CDR3 contains 14 residues. The CDR3 loop is CASSLDPVLKTQYF. The CDR3, as DNA: TGTGCCAGCAGCTTAGATCCAGTCCTGAAGACCCAGTACTTC.

The chain joins TRBV20-1 to TRBJ1-4, with 10 bases matching TRBD1. Germline values: CDR1 DFQATT, CDR2 SNEGSKA (reference sequence). V was pared by 5 bases and J by 7 bases, with 4 bases of the junction left unmatched. The length of the CDR3 is 13 residues. CDR3 amino acids: CSASRTGGEKLFF. The CDR3 DNA is TGCAGTGCTTCTCGGACAGGGGGTGAAAAACTGTTTTTT.

The chain joins TRBV20-1 to TRBJ2-7; 7 positions agree with TRBD2. The CDR3 runs to 13 residues. J was trimmed by 2 bases and V by 2 bases; bases with no gene match: 3. Germline V gene data show CDR1 as DFQATT and CDR2 as SNEGSKA (reference sequence). CDR3 sequence: CSARPSGTYEQYF. DNA for the CDR3: TGCAGTGCTAGACCTAGCGGAACCTACGAGCAGTACTTC.

V gene TRBV5-5 combines with J gene TRBJ1-1; D is ambiguous. Trimming shortened V by 1 base and J by 4 bases, and 11 bases separated the two germline ends. The length of the CDR3 is 14 residues. The germline CDR1 and CDR2 sequences are SGHKS and YYEKEE (reference sequence). This CDR3 reads CASSLWSDITEAFF. The CDR3 DNA is TGTGCCAGCAGCTTGTGGAGTGACATCACTGAAGCTTTCTTT.

A few counts support this clonotype. The rearrangement joins TRBV28 to TRBJ2-7; 8 bases align to TRBD1. The CDR3 runs to 14 residues. Germline lookup yields CDR1 MDHEN and CDR2 SYDVKM. V shed 6 bases and J 2 bases; nucleotides not matched to a gene: 6. CDR3 loop: CASRSGDRPYEQYF. DNA for the CDR3: TGTGCCAGCAGGTCCGGGGACAGGCCCTACGAGCAGTACTTC.

V is TRBV15 and J is TRBJ2-3; 12 positions agree with TRBD2. The germline V gene has CDR1 LNHNV and CDR2 YYDKDF (reference sequence). The CDR3 contains 16 residues. Trimming at V came to 3 bases and at J to 3 bases, leaving 4 bases not matched to a gene. The CDR3 sequence: CATSSPGTSGTDTQYF. In DNA form, the CDR3 reads TGTGCCACCAGCAGCCCCGGGACTAGCGGGACAGATACGCAGTATTTT.

As DNA, the CDR3 is TGTGCCAGCAGTTCCGGGACTAGCGGGGGGGACTCCTACGAGCAGTACTTC. Residues: CASSSGTSGGDSYEQYF. The rearrangement joins TRBV28 to TRBJ2-7; 16 bases agree with TRBD2. Germline-derived CDR1 and CDR2 are MDHEN and SYDVKM. The CDR3 length is 17 residues. J was trimmed by 0 bases and V by 4 bases; bases with no gene match: 3.